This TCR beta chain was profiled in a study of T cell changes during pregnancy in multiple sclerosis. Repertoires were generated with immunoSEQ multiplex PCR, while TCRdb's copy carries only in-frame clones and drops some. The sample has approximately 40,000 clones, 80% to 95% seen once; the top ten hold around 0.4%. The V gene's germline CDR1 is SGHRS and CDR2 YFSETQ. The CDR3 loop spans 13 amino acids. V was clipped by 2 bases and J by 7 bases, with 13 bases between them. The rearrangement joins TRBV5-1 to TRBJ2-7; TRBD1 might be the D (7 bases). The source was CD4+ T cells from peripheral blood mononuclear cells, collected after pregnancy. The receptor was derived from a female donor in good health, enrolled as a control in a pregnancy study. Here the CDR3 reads CASSLTGDWEQYF. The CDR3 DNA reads TGCGCCAGCAGCTTAACAGGGGACTGGGAGCAGTACTTC. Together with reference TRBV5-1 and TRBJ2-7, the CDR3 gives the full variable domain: KAGVTQTPRYLIKTRGQQVTLSCSPISGHRSVSWYQQTPGQGLQFLFEYFSETQRNKGNFPGRFSGRQFSNSRSEMNVSTLELGDSALYLCASSLTGDWEQYFGPGTRLTVT.